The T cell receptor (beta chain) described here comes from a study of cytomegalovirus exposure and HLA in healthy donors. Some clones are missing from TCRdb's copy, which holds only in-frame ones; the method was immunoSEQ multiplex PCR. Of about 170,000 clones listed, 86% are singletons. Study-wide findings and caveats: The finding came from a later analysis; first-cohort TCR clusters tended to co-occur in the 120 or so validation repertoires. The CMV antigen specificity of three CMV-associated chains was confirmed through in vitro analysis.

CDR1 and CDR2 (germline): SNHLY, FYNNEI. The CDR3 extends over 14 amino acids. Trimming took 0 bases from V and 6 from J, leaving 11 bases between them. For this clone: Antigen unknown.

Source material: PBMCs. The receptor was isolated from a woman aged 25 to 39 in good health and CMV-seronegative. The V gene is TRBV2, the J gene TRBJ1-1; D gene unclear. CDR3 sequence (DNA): TGTGCCAGCAGTGAAGCGCTTGGGCTCGCTGAAGCTTTCTTT. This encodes CASSEALGLAEAFF.